One sample yielded the 30 T cell receptor beta chains listed below, sequenced in a study of T cells expressing NK-cell markers. From the 5' RACE reads, TCRdb lists one entry per CDR3 protein and no DNA. This listing includes roughly 430,000 distinct CDR3 sequences. Sequences were obtained from blood T cells: a sorted CD56 or NKG2C T cell subset, CD4+ or CD8+ T cells, or bulk PBMC T cells (not recorded which). Source of these receptors: a woman aged 18 to 75 in good health.

V gene TRBV21-1 combines with J gene TRBJ2-3; TCRdb proposes TRBD1, but this gene call is untestable without DNA. TRBV21-1 represents a pseudogene. This CDR3 comprises 17 residues. This chain's CDR3 is CASSIRPLDKNTDTQYF.

The chain employs TRBV25-1 and TRBJ1-5; TCRdb calls TRBD1, which cannot be checked without DNA. Germline CDR1 and CDR2: MGHDK and SYGVNS. The CDR3 loop spans 14 amino acids. CDR3 amino acids: CASSWGGGNQPQHF.

The V call is TRBV6-1, the J call TRBJ1-4; TCRdb reports TRBD1, a call that lacks DNA to check it against. CDR1 is MNHNS, CDR2 SASEGT, per germline. The CDR3 runs to 15 residues. CDR3 sequence reads: CASSTRDRAKEKLFF.

The chain combines TRBV30 with TRBJ1-5; TCRdb's assignment of TRBD1 cannot be checked, as there is no DNA. Germline lookup yields CDR1 GTSNPN and CDR2 SVGIG (reference sequence). CDR3 length: 14 residues. The CDR3 is CAWSTGGAYQPQHF.

CDR3 loop: CASSQGASSHEQFF. V and J are TRBV4-1 and TRBJ2-1; checking the TCRdb D call of TRBD2 is not possible without DNA. Germline CDR1 MGHRA, CDR2 YSYEKL. The CDR3 sequence is 14 residues long.

This rearrangement joins TRBV5-4 to TRBJ1-6; TCRdb proposes TRBD1, but this gene call is untestable without DNA. Germline V gene lookup returns CDR1 SGHNT and CDR2 YYREEE (reference sequence). The CDR3 is 16 residues long. The CDR3 reads CASSVGTGGTNSPLHF.

The chain combines TRBV5-1 with TRBJ1-2; the D call of TRBD1 rests on TCRdb alone, since no DNA is present to check it. This CDR3 has 16 amino acids. Germline lookup yields CDR1 SGHRS and CDR2 YFSETQ. The CDR3 loop reads CASSSVPGAADYGYTF.

The chain links TRBV20-1 to TRBJ2-3; TCRdb's assignment of TRBD2 cannot be checked, as there is no DNA. Germline V gives CDR1 DFQATT, CDR2 SNEGSKA (reference sequence). This CDR3 has 19 amino acids. CDR3 region: CSARDLWGLAMFGADTQYF.

This chain's CDR3 is CASSLLGEGEDQPQHF. The chain combines TRBV5-1 with TRBJ1-5. This CDR3 spans 16 amino acids. The germline gives CDR1 SGHRS, CDR2 YFSETQ.

The V gene is TRBV12-3 or TRBV12-4, the J gene TRBJ1-1. The CDR3 sequence is 13 residues long. The CDR3 reads CASSLGGFTEAFF.

CDR3: CASTAGGTPKVRTDTQYF. This rearrangement joins TRBV6-1 to TRBJ2-3; without DNA, the TCRdb call of TRBD1 cannot be checked. The CDR3 length is 18 residues. From germline, CDR1 is MNHNS and CDR2 SASEGT.

V is TRBV28 and J is TRBJ1-5. Germline V gives CDR1 MDHEN, CDR2 SYDVKM. The CDR3 is 13 residues long. This CDR3 is CASTQGEGQPQHF.

The chain uses TRBV12-3 or TRBV12-4 and TRBJ1-2; TCRdb names TRBD1, which stays unverified in the absence of DNA. CDR3 length equals 15 residues. The CDR3 loop reads CASSHRGGTNYGYTF.

The chain uses TRBV27 and TRBJ1-1. This CDR3 has 14 amino acids. The V gene's germline CDR1 is MNHEY and CDR2 SMNVEV (reference sequence). This chain's CDR3 is CASSSHSLNTEAFF.

This chain uses TRBV3-1 with TRBJ2-1; the TCRdb call, TRBD2, lacks DNA for checking. CDR3 size: 15 residues. Per germline, CDR1 LGHDT and CDR2 YNNKEL (reference sequence). CDR3 protein: CASSQVKAGSNEQFF.

The chain's CDR3 is CASSWAGSYQETQYF. The chain uses TRBV19 and TRBJ2-5; TCRdb's D call, TRBD2, is unchecked because there is no DNA. CDR1 LNHDA and CDR2 SQIVND come from the germline V gene (reference sequence). The CDR3 spans 15 residues.

The J gene is TRBJ2-1, the V gene TRBV9; TCRdb names TRBD2, which stays unverified in the absence of DNA. This CDR3 is 14 amino acids long. Germline loops: CDR1 SGDLS, CDR2 YYNGEE. CDR3 region: CASSVPPASSEQFF.

J is TRBJ2-3 and V is TRBV6-5; absent DNA, TCRdb's TRBD1 call cannot be checked. This CDR3 is 12 amino acids long. The germline gives CDR1 MNHEY, CDR2 SVGAGI. CDR3: CASSYWGETQYF.

The chain combines TRBV6-2 or TRBV6-3 with TRBJ2-7; TCRdb names TRBD1, which stays unverified in the absence of DNA. Germline CDR1 MNHEY, CDR2 SVGEGT. This CDR3 contains 19 residues. CDR3 sequence reads: CASSYPGTGGRRFSYEQYF.

The V and J genes are TRBV7-9 and TRBJ1-5; TCRdb's assignment of TRBD1 cannot be checked, as there is no DNA. The CDR3 has 16 residues. The germline CDR1 and CDR2 sequences are SEHNR and FQNEAQ (reference sequence). CDR3 sequence reads: CASSLVGGGLYQPQHF.

The rearrangement joins TRBV5-1 to TRBJ1-2; no DNA is available, so the TRBD1 call from TCRdb remains unchecked. This CDR3 has 13 residues. Germline V CDR1 and CDR2: SGHRS, YFSETQ. This CDR3 reads CASSLGQLYGYTF.

The CDR3 here is CASSHTEAVGHTGELFF. V gene TRBV19 combines with J gene TRBJ2-2; TCRdb proposes TRBD2, but this gene call is untestable without DNA. The germline CDR1 and CDR2 sequences are LNHDA and SQIVND (reference sequence). This CDR3 comprises 17 residues.

The chain combines TRBV11-1 with TRBJ2-1; TCRdb selects TRBD1, and the lack of DNA leaves this call unchecked. Germline assignment: CDR1 SGHAT and CDR2 FQDESV (reference sequence). CDR3 length equals 18 residues. The CDR3 sequence is CASSLLSSLRQGANEQFF.

Here the CDR3 reads CASSPYLGTDTQYF. The rearrangement uses TRBV12-3 or TRBV12-4 and TRBJ2-3. The CDR3 has 14 amino acids.

The chain has TRBV4-1 and TRBJ1-2; there is no DNA to check the TCRdb D call of TRBD1. Germline V CDR1 and CDR2: MGHRA, YSYEKL. The CDR3 contains 15 residues. CDR3 amino acids: CASTNPGWTDYGYTF.

The V gene is TRBV4-2, the J gene TRBJ1-3; lacking DNA, the TRBD1 call made by TCRdb goes unchecked. CDR1 LGHNA and CDR2 YNFKEQ come from the germline V gene. The CDR3 has 16 amino acids. CDR3 amino acids: CASSQWDSDSGNTIYF.

The rearrangement uses TRBV20-1 and TRBJ2-3; TCRdb calls TRBD2, which cannot be checked without DNA. The CDR3 runs to 13 residues. CDR1 and CDR2 (germline): DFQATT, SNEGSKA (reference sequence). The CDR3 loop reads CSGIQGRGDTQYF.

The chain combines TRBV12-3 or TRBV12-4 with TRBJ1-6; TCRdb gives TRBD1 as the D gene, but with no DNA this cannot be confirmed. The CDR3 totals 14 residues. The CDR3 spells CASSFGQVNSPLHF.

The chain has TRBV16 and TRBJ1-1. The germline V gene has CDR1 KGHSY and CDR2 FQNENV. The CDR3 runs to 15 residues. The CDR3 loop is CASSQSRADGTEAFF.

This chain connects TRBV4-3 to TRBJ1-1; lacking DNA, the TRBD1 call made by TCRdb goes unchecked. Germline CDR1 LGHNA, CDR2 YSLEER. The CDR3 runs 17 residues. CDR3 loop: CASSQDPQGAVSTEAFF.